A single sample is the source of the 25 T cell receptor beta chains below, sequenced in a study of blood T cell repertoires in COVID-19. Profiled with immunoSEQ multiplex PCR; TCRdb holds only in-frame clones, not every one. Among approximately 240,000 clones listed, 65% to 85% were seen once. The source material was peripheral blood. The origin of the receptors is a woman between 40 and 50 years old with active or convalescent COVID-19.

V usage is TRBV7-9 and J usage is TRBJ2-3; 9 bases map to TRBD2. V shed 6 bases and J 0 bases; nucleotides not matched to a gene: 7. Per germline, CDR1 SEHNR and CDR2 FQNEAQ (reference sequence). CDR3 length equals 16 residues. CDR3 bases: TGTGCCAGCAGTTCACCGGGACTAGCAAGCACAGATACGCAGTATTTT. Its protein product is CASSSPGLASTDTQYF.

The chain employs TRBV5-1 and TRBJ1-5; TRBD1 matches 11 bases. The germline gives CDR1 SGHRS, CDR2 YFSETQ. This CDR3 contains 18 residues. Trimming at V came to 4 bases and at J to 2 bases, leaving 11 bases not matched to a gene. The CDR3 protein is CASSTDRGLKMGNQPQHF. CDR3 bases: TGCGCCAGCAGCACGGACAGGGGGCTGAAGATGGGCAATCAGCCCCAGCATTTT.

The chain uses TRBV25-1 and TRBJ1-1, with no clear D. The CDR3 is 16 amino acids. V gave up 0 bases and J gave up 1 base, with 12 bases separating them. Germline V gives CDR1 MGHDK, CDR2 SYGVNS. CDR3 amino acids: CASSEYSAYGNTEAFF. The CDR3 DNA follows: TGTGCCAGCAGTGAATATAGCGCGTACGGGAACACTGAAGCTTTCTTT.

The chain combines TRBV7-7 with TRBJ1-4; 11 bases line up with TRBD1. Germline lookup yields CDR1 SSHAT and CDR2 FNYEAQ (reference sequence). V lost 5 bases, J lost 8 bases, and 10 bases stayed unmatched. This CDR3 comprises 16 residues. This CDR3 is CASSRFGGTGGEKLFF. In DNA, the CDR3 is TGTGCCAGCAGCCGTTTCGGAGGGACAGGGGGGGAAAAACTGTTTTTT.

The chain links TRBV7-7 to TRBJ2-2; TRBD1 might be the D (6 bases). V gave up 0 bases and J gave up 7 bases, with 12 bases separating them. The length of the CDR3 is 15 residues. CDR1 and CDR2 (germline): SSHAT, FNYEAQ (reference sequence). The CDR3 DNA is TGTGCCAGCAGCTTAGCGGCAGGGGCGAACGGGGAGCTGTTTTTT. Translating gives CASSLAAGANGELFF.

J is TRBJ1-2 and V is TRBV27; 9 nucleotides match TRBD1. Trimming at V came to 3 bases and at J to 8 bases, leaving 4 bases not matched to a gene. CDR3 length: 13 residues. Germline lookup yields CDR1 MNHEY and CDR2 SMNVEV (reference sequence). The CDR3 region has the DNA TGTGCCAGCAGTTTGGACAGGGGTAGAGGCTACACCTTC. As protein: CASSLDRGRGYTF.

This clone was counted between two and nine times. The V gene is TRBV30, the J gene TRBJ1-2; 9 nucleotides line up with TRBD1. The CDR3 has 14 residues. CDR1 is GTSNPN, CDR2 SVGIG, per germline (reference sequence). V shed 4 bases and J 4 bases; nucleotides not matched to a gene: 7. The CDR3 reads CAWIPDRGRYGYTF. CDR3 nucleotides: TGTGCCTGGATTCCGGACAGGGGACGCTATGGCTACACCTTC.

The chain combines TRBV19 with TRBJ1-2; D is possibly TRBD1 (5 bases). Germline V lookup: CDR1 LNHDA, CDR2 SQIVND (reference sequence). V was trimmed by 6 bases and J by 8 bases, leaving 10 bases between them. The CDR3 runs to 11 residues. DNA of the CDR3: TGTGCCAGTAGCACCCAGGGAGGCTACACCTTC. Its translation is CASSTQGGYTF.

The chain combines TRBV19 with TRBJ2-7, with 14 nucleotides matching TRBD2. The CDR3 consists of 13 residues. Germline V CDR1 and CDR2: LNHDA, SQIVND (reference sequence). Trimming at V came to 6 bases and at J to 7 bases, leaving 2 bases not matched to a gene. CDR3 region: CASSRLAGGEQYF. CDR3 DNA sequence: TGTGCCAGTAGCCGACTAGCGGGGGGGGAGCAGTACTTC.

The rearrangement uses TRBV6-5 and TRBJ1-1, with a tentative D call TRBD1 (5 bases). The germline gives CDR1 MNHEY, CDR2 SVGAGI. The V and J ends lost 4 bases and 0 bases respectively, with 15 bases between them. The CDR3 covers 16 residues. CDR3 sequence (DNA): TGTGCCAGCAGTTCTCGACAGATTTCCATGAACACTGAAGCTTTCTTT. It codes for CASSSRQISMNTEAFF.

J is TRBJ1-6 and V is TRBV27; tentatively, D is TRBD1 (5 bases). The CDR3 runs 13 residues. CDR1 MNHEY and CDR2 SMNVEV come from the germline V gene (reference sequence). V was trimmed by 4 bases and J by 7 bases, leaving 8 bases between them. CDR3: CASSWGGNSPLHF. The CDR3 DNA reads TGTGCCAGCAGTTGGGGGGGGAATTCACCCCTCCACTTT.

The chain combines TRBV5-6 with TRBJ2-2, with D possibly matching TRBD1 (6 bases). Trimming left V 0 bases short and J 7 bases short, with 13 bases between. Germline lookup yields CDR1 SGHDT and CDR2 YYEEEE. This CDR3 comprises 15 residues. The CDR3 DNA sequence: TGTGCCAGCAGCTTGGCGCCAGGGGCCGACGGGGAGCTGTTTTTT. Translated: CASSLAPGADGELFF. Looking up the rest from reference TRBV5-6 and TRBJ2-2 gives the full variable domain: DAGVTQSPTHLIKTRGQQVTLRCSPKSGHDTVSWYQQALGQGPQFIFQYYEEEERQRGNFPDRFSGHQFPNYSSELNVNALLLGDSALYLCASSLAPGADGELFFGEGSRLTVL.

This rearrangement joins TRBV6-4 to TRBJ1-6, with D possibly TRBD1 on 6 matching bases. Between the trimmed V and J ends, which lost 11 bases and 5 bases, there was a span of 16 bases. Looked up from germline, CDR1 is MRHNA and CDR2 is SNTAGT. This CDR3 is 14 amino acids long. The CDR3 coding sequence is TGTGCCGGAGGACAGAAGGGTAATAATTCACCCCTCCACTTT. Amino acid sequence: CAGGQKGNNSPLHF.

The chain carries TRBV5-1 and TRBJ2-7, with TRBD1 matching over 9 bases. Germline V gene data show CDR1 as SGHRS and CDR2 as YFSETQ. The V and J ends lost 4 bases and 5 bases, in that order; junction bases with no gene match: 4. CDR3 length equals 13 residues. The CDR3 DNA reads TGCGCCAGCAGCCCGGACAGGGGCGACGAGCAGTACTTC. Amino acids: CASSPDRGDEQYF. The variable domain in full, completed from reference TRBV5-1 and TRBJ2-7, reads KAGVTQTPRYLIKTRGQQVTLSCSPISGHRSVSWYQQTPGQGLQFLFEYFSETQRNKGNFPGRFSGRQFSNSRSEMNVSTLELGDSALYLCASSPDRGDEQYFGPGTRLTVT.

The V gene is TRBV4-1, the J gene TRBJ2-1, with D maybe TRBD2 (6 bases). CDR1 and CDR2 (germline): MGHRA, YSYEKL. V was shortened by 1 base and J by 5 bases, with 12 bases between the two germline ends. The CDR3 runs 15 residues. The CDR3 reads CASSQVPLANNEQFF. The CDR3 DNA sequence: TGCGCCAGCAGCCAAGTCCCCCTAGCGAACAATGAGCAGTTCTTC.

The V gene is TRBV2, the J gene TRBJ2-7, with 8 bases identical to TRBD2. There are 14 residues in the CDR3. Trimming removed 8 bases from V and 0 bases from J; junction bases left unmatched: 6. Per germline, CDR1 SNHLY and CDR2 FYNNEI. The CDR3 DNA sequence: TGTGCCAGCTTACTAGCGGAGACCTCCTACGAGCAGTACGTC. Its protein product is CASLLAETSYEQYV.

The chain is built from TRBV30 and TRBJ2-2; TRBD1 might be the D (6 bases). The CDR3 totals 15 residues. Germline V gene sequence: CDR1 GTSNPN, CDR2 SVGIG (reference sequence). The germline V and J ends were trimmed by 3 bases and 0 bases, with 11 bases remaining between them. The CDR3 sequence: CAWSVGTTNTGELFF. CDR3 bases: TGTGCCTGGAGCGTGGGGACAACGAACACCGGGGAGCTGTTTTTT.

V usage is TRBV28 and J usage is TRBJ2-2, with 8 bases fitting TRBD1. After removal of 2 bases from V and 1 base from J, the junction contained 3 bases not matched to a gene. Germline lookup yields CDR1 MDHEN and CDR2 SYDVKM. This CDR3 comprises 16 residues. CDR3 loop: CASSLRTGLNTGELFF. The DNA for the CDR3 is TGTGCCAGCAGTTTAAGGACAGGGTTGAACACCGGGGAGCTGTTTTTT.

The CDR3 DNA sequence: TGTGCCAGCAGCGTAGCAGCGGGGGGCTACAATGAGCAGTTCTTC. Its translation: CASSVAAGGYNEQFF. The rearrangement uses TRBV9 and TRBJ2-1, with 9 positions matching TRBD2. The CDR3 loop spans 15 amino acids. CDR1 and CDR2 from the germline V gene are SGDLS and YYNGEE. V lost 0 bases, J lost 3 bases, and 1 base stayed unmatched.

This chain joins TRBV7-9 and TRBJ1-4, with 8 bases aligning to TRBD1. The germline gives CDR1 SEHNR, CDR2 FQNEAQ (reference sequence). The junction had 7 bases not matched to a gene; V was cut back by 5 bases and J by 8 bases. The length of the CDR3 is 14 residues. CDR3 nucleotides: TGTGCCAGCAGCCACGGACAGGGAAAGGAAAAACTGTTTTTT. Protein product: CASSHGQGKEKLFF.

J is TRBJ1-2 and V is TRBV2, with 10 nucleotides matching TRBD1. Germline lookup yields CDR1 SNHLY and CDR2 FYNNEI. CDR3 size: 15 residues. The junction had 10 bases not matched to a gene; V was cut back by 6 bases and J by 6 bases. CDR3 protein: CASRPGTGDGNGYTF. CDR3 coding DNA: TGTGCCAGCAGACCCGGGACAGGGGACGGGAATGGCTACACCTTC. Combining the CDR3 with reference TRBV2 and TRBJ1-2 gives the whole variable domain EPEVTQTPSHQVTQMGQEVILRCVPISNHLYFYWYRQILGQKVEFLVSFYNNEISEKSEIFDDQFSVERPDGSNFTLKIRSTKLEDSAMYFCASRPGTGDGNGYTFGSGTRLTVV.

The CDR3 here is CASGEDRGFVNTEAFF. The CDR3 DNA reads TGTGCTAGTGGTGAGGACAGGGGTTTTGTGAACACTGAAGCTTTCTTT. The rearrangement uses TRBV12-5 and TRBJ1-1; 9 nucleotides line up with TRBD1. This CDR3 region has 16 residues. Germline lookup yields CDR1 LGHNT and CDR2 FRNRAP. The junction had 7 bases not matched to a gene; V was cut back by 5 bases and J by 0 bases. The full variable domain, its missing parts supplied by reference TRBV12-5 and TRBJ1-1, is DARVTQTPRHKVTEMGQEVTMRCQPILGHNTVFWYRQTMMQGLELLAYFRNRAPLDDSGMPKDRFSAEMPDATLATLKIQPSEPRDSAVYFCASGEDRGFVNTEAFFGQGTRLTVV.

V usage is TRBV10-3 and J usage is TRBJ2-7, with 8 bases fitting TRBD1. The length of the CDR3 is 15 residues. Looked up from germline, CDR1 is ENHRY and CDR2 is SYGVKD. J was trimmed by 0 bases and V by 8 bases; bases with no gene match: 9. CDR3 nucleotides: TGTGCCATCCAAACCCCAACAGGGGGCTCCTACGAGCAGTACTTC. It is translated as CAIQTPTGGSYEQYF.

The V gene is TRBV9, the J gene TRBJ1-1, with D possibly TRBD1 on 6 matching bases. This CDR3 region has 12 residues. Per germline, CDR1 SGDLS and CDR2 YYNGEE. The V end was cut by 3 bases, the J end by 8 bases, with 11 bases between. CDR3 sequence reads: CASSDKTGEAFF. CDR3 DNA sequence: TGTGCCAGCAGCGATAAAACAGGGGAAGCTTTCTTT.

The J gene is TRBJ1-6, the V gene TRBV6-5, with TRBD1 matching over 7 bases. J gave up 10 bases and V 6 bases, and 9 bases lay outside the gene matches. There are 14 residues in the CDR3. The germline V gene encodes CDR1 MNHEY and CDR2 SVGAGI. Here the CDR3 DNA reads TGTGCCAGCAGGAAGACAGGGTCTCGCTCACCCCTCCACTTT. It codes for CASRKTGSRSPLHF.